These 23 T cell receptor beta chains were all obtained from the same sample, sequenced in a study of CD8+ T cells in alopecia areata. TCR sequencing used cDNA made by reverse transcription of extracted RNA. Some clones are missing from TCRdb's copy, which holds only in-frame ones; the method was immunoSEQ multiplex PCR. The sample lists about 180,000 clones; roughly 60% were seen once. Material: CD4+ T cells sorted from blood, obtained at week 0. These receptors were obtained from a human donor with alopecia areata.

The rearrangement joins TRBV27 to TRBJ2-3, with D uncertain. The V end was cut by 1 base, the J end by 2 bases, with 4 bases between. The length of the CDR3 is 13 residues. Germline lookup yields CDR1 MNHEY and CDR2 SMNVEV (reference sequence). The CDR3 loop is CASSLFHTDTQYF. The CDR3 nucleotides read TGTGCCAGCAGTTTATTTCACACAGATACGCAGTATTTT.

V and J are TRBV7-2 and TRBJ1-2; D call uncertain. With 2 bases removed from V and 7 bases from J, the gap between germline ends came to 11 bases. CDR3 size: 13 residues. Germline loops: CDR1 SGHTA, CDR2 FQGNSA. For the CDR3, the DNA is TGTGCCAGCAGCTTATATTCGGGTTTTGGCTACACCTTC. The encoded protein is CASSLYSGFGYTF.

The CDR3: CASNGGGADTQYF. For the CDR3, the DNA is TGTGCCAGCAACGGCGGGGGGGCCGATACGCAGTATTTT. V is TRBV2 and J is TRBJ2-3; TRBD2 matches 9 bases. V trimming: 7 bases; J trimming: 6 bases; junction bases outside the gene matches: 5. The CDR3 has 13 residues. CDR1 is SNHLY, CDR2 FYNNEI, per germline.

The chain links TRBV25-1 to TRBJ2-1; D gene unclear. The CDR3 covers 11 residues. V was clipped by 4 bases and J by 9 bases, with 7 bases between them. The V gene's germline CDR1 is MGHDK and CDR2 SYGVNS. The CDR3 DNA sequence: TGTGCCAGCAGTGCCCAAGCTGAGCAGTTCTTC. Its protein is CASSAQAEQFF.

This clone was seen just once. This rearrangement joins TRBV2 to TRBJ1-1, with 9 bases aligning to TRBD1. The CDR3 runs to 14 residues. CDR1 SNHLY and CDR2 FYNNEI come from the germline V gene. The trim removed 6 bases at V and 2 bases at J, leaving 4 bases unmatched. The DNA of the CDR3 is TGTGCCAGCAGAAAGGGACAGGGAAACACTGAAGCTTTCTTT. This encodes CASRKGQGNTEAFF.

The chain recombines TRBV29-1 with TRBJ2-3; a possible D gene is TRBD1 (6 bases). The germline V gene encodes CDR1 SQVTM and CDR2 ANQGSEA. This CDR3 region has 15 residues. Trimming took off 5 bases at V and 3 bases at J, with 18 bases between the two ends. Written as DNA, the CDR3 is TGCAGCGTTCGTTACAGGGTGGATTTTACAGATACGCAGTATTTT. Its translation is CSVRYRVDFTDTQYF.

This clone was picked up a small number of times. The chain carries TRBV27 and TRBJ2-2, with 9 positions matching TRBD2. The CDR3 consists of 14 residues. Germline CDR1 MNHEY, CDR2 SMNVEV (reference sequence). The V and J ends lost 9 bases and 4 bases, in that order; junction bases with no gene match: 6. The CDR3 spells CASKRLAVTGELFF. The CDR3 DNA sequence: TGTGCCAGTAAAAGACTAGCGGTCACCGGGGAGCTGTTTTTT.

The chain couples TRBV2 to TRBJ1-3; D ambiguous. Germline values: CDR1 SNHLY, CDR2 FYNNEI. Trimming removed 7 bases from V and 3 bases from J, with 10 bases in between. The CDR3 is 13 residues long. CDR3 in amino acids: CASNLRVGNTIYF. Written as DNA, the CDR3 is TGTGCCAGCAATCTTAGGGTTGGAAACACCATATATTTT.

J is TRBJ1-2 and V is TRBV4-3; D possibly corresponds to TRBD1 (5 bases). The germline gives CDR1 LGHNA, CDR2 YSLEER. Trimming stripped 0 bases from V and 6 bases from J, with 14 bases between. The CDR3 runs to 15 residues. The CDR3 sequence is CASSQDRGRVDGYTF. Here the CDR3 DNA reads TGCGCCAGCAGCCAAGATAGGGGAAGGGTCGATGGCTACACCTTC.

The CDR3 is CASREGGINQPQHF. DNA of the CDR3: TGTGCCAGCAGAGAGGGAGGGATCAATCAGCCCCAGCATTTT. This chain joins TRBV28 and TRBJ1-5; D remains ambiguous. V was cut by 6 bases and J by 3 bases, with 12 bases left in between. The CDR3 totals 14 residues. Looked up from germline, CDR1 is MDHEN and CDR2 is SYDVKM.

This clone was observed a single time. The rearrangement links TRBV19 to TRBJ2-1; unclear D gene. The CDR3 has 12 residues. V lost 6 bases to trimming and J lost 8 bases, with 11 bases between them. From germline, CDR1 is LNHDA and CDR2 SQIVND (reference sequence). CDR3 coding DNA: TGTGCCAGTAGAGGTCTTGGACATGAGCAGTTCTTC. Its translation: CASRGLGHEQFF. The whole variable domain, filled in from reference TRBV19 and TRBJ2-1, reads DGGITQSPKYLFRKEGQNVTLSCEQNLNHDAMYWYRQDPGQGLRLIYYSQIVNDFQKGDIAEGYSVSREKKESFPLTVTSAQKNPTAFYLCASRGLGHEQFFGPGTRLTVL.

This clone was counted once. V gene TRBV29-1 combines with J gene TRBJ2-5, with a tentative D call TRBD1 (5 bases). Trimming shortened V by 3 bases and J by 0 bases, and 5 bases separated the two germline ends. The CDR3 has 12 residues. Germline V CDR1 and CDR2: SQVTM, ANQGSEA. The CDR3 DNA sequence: TGCAGCGTTGACAGGGACCAAGAGACCCAGTACTTC. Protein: CSVDRDQETQYF.

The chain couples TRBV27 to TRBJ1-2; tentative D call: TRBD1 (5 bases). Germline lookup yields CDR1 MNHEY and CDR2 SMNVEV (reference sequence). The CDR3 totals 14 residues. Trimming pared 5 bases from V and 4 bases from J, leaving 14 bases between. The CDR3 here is CASSPSGRTYGYTF. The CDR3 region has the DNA TGTGCCAGCAGTCCATCGGGACGGACCTATGGCTACACCTTC.

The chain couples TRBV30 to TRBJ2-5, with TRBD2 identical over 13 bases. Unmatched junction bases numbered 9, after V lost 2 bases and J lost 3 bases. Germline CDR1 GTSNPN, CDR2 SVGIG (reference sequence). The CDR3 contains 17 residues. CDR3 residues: CAWSKGLGLAGKETQYF. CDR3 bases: TGTGCCTGGAGTAAAGGGCTGGGACTAGCGGGAAAAGAGACCCAGTACTTC.

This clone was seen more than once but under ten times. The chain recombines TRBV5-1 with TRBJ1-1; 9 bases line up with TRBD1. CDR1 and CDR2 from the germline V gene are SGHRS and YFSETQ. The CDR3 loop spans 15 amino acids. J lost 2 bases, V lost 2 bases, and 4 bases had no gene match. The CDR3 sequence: CASSLQGALNTEAFF. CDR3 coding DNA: TGCGCCAGCAGCTTACAGGGGGCACTAAACACTGAAGCTTTCTTT.

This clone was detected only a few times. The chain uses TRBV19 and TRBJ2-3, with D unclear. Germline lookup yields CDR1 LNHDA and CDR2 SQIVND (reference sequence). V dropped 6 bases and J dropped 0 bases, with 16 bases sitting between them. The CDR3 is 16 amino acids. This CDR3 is CASSQDSHSSTDTQYF. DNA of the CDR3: TGTGCCAGTAGCCAAGACTCACACTCTAGCACAGATACGCAGTATTTT. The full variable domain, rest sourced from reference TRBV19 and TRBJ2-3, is DGGITQSPKYLFRKEGQNVTLSCEQNLNHDAMYWYRQDPGQGLRLIYYSQIVNDFQKGDIAEGYSVSREKKESFPLTVTSAQKNPTAFYLCASSQDSHSSTDTQYFGPGTRLTVL.

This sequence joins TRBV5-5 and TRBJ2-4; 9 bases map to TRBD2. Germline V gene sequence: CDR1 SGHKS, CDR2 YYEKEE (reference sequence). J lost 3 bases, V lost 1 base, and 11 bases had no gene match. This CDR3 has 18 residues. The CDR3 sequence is CASSLRLASGENKNIQYF. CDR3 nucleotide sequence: TGTGCCAGCAGCTTGAGGTTGGCTAGCGGGGAGAACAAAAACATTCAGTACTTC.

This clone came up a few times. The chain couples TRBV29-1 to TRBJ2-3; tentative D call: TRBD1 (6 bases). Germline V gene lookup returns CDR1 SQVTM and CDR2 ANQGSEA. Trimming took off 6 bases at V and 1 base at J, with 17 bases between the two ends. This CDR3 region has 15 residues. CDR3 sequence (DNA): TGCAGCGTGATAAACGGACAGACCGGCACAGATACGCAGTATTTT. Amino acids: CSVINGQTGTDTQYF.

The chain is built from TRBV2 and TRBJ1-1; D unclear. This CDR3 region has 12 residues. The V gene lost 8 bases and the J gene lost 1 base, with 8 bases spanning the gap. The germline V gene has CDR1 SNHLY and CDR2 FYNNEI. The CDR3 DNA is TGTGCCAGCGGATCCGAGAACACTGAAGCTTTCTTT. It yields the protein CASGSENTEAFF.

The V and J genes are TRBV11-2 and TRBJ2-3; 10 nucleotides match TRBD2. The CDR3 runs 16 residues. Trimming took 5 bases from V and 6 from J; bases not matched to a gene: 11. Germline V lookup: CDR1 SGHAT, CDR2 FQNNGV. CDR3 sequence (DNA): TGTGCCAGCAGCCTGGGGACTAGCGTACAATCGGATACGCAGTATTTT. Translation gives CASSLGTSVQSDTQYF.

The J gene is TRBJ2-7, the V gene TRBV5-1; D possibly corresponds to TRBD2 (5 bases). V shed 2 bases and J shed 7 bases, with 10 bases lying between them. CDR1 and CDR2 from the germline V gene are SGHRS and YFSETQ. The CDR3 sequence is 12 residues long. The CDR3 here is CASSFDPGEQYF. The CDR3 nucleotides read TGCGCCAGCAGCTTTGACCCGGGGGAGCAGTACTTC.

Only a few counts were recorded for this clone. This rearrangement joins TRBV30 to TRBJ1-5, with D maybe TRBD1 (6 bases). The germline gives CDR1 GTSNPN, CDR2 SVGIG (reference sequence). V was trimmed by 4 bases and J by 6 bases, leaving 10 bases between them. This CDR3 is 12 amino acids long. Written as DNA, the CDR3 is TGTGCCTGGAATTTAGGGGGTCAGCCCCAGCATTTT. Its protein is CAWNLGGQPQHF.

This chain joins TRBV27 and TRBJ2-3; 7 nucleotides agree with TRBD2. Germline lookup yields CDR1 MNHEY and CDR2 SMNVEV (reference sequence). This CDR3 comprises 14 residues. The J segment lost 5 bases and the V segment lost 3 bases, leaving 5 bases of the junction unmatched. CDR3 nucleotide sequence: TGTGCCAGCAGTTTCCTTGGACTAGGAGATACGCAGTATTTT. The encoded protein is CASSFLGLGDTQYF.